The source of this T cell receptor beta chain is a study of identical twins. Template switching supplied a universal primer site; unique molecular identifiers were carried on the cDNA. MiXCR, applied by TCRdb to the 5' RACE reads, yields one record per CDR3 protein. The data contain about 530,000 distinct CDR3 sequences, about 20% of them singletons. The germline V gene encodes CDR1 MDHEN and CDR2 SYDVKM. The CDR3 runs to 13 residues. The V and J ends lost 5 bases and 8 bases respectively, with 13 bases between them. This clonotype was detected only a few times. These data were also filed under a second study, of yellow fever vaccine responses in identical twins.

The gene calls are TRBV28 and TRBJ1-5; D perhaps matches TRBD1 (5 bases). Sequencing was performed on CD4+ T cells sorted from blood. The origin of this receptor is a woman aged 18-29 years in good health. The CDR3 region is CASSVGVKEPQHF. The DNA of the CDR3 is TGTGCCAGCAGTGTGGGGGTTAAGGAGCCCCAGCATTTT. Variable domain in full (rest from reference TRBV28 and TRBJ1-5): DVKVTQSSRYLVKRTGEKVFLECVQDMDHENMFWYRQDPGLGLRLIYFSYDVKMKEKGDIPEGYSVSREKKERFSLILESASTNQTSMYLCASSVGVKEPQHFGDGTRLSIL.